The 24 T cell receptor beta chains in this list originate from one sample, sequenced in a study of vaccination effects on CD4 cells after COVID-19. These receptors' targets are unknown. Sequencing was preceded by expansion of antigen-specific CD4+ T cells with viral peptide pools in the ViraFEST assay. The culture ran for less than 12 days, and then CD4+ T cells were isolated. Participants were given two doses of BNT162b2 or mRNA-1273 vaccine. Clones were read by immunoSEQ multiplex PCR, and TCRdb kept only the in-frame ones, dropping some. Here the sample spans some 23,000 clones, 76% being singletons. Sample: CD4+ T cells from PBMCs cultured with HCoV-229E spike peptides, taken after COVID-19 vaccination. Receptors were obtained from a human donor who received a COVID-19 vaccine.

Within the sample, this clone is medium-sized. This sequence joins TRBV4-1 and TRBJ2-7, with no clear D. This CDR3 contains 16 residues. Looked up from germline, CDR1 is MGHRA and CDR2 is YSYEKL. The V gene lost 1 base and the J gene lost 0 bases, with 13 bases spanning the gap. Here the CDR3 reads CASSQGTLSYSYEQYF. For the CDR3, the DNA is TGCGCCAGCAGCCAAGGTACGCTCAGCTACTCCTACGAGCAGTACTTC.

This sequence joins TRBV4-1 and TRBJ2-7; unclear D gene. Trimming pared 1 base from V and 3 bases from J, leaving 13 bases between. CDR1 is MGHRA and CDR2 is YSYEKL in the germline V gene. The CDR3 totals 15 residues. For the CDR3, the DNA is TGCGCCAGCAGCCAAGTCCAGAGATCCGACTACGAGCAGTACTTC. Translating it yields CASSQVQRSDYEQYF.

This clone was seen a few times. The chain employs TRBV16 and TRBJ1-1, with D maybe TRBD1 (5 bases). The CDR3 is 15 residues long. The V end lost 4 bases, the J end lost 3 bases, and 15 bases lay between the germline ends. Germline lookup yields CDR1 KGHSY and CDR2 FQNENV. DNA of the CDR3: TGTGCCAGCAGCCCCATCTGGGGCAGACACACTGAAGCTTTCTTT. It specifies CASSPIWGRHTEAFF.

The chain links TRBV7-9 to TRBJ1-2; 7 bases agree with TRBD1. V was pared by 5 bases and J by 4 bases, with 7 bases of the junction left unmatched. This CDR3 is built from 14 residues. The germline CDR1 and CDR2 sequences are SEHNR and FQNEAQ (reference sequence). The CDR3, as DNA: TGTGCCAGCAGCCCGCCGGGGACAGTCTATGGCTACACCTTC. This codes for CASSPPGTVYGYTF.

The chain recombines TRBV7-6 with TRBJ1-2; 9 nucleotides agree with TRBD1. Germline lookup yields CDR1 SGHVS and CDR2 FNYEAQ. There are 17 residues in the CDR3. Trimming took 5 bases from V and 3 from J; bases not matched to a gene: 13. For the CDR3, the DNA is TGTGCCAGCAGCCCCACAAGCCCGGGACAGGGTCACTATGGCTACACCTTC. Amino acids: CASSPTSPGQGHYGYTF.

Here the CDR3 reads CASHTGGSGANVLTF. CDR3 DNA: TGTGCCAGCCATACAGGGGGCTCTGGGGCCAACGTCCTGACTTTC. The rearrangement links TRBV28 to TRBJ2-6, with 8 bases aligning to TRBD1. The CDR3 extends over 15 amino acids. CDR1 is MDHEN and CDR2 is SYDVKM in the germline V gene. J gave up 0 bases and V 8 bases, and 3 bases lay outside the gene matches.

This chain connects TRBV6-6 to TRBJ2-7; possibly TRBD2 for D (6 bases). The length of the CDR3 is 13 residues. Trimming took off 8 bases at V and 0 bases at J, with 11 bases between the two ends. Germline V gene sequence: CDR1 MNHNY, CDR2 SVGAGI (reference sequence). CDR3 bases: TGTGCCAGCCGCCGGGACTCCTCCTACGAGCAGTACTTC. Translated: CASRRDSSYEQYF.

This chain connects TRBV3-1 (or the pseudogene TRBV3-2) to TRBJ2-5, with D possibly TRBD2 on 5 matching bases. Germline CDR1 reads LGHDT; CDR2 reads YNNKEL (reference sequence). V was trimmed by 6 bases and J by 0 bases, leaving 14 bases between them. The CDR3 covers 15 residues. The CDR3 protein is CASSPGSSDQETQYF. For the CDR3, the DNA is TGTGCCAGCAGTCCGGGAAGTTCAGACCAAGAGACCCAGTACTTC.

The chain joins TRBV14 to TRBJ2-5; 7 positions match TRBD1. The CDR3 is 15 amino acids. Germline V gene sequence: CDR1 SGHDN, CDR2 FVKESK. V lost 4 bases to trimming and J lost 6 bases; unmatched junction nucleotides: 11. This CDR3 reads CASSLRTGMGQTQYF. As DNA, the CDR3 is TGTGCCAGCAGCCTTAGGACAGGAATGGGTCAGACCCAGTACTTC.

This clone was seen more than once but under ten times. The chain uses TRBV7-9 and TRBJ1-2, with unresolved D. Germline CDR1 SEHNR, CDR2 FQNEAQ (reference sequence). This CDR3 contains 14 residues. V lost 5 bases to trimming and J lost 4 bases, with 14 bases between them. The DNA of the CDR3 is TGTGCCAGCAGCCTAACAGAGTTGAGCTATGGCTACACCTTC. It is translated as CASSLTELSYGYTF.

V and J are TRBV6-6 and TRBJ1-1; no reliable D call. The germline gives CDR1 MNHNY, CDR2 SVGAGI (reference sequence). The CDR3 has 12 amino acids. Trimming removed 8 bases at V and 4 bases at J, with 11 bases between. CDR3 DNA sequence: TGTGCCAGCGGCGGCACCCCCACTGAAGCTTTCTTT. Residues: CASGGTPTEAFF.

The V call is TRBV30, the J call TRBJ2-1; D may correspond to TRBD1 or TRBD2 (6 bases each). The V gene lost 2 bases and the J gene lost 4 bases, with 18 bases spanning the gap. CDR3 size: 16 residues. Germline V gene lookup returns CDR1 GTSNPN and CDR2 SVGIG (reference sequence). The CDR3 is CAWSPPGRGLYNEQFF. In DNA form, the CDR3 reads TGTGCCTGGAGTCCCCCGGGCAGGGGACTTTACAATGAGCAGTTCTTC.

The chain has TRBV5-8 and TRBJ2-1; no reliable D call. V lost 0 bases, J lost 2 bases, and 9 bases lay in between. In germline, CDR1 is SGHTS, CDR2 YDEGEE. This CDR3 contains 15 residues. CDR3 nucleotide sequence: TGTGCCAGCAGCTTGGCAGGATACACCTACAATGAGCAGTTCTTC. Its protein is CASSLAGYTYNEQFF.

J is TRBJ2-4 and V is TRBV27; TRBD1 might be the D (6 bases). CDR1 and CDR2 (germline): MNHEY, SMNVEV (reference sequence). V lost 5 bases and J 1 base, leaving 12 bases between the germline ends. This CDR3 contains 15 residues. CDR3 sequence: CASSNTGMAKNIQYF. The CDR3 DNA sequence: TGTGCCAGCAGTAATACAGGGATGGCCAAAAACATTCAGTACTTC.

CDR3 amino acids: CASSERQGAWMGAFF. The CDR3 region has the DNA TGTGCCAGCAGTGAGAGACAGGGGGCCTGGATGGGCGCTTTCTTT. The V gene is TRBV6-1, the J gene TRBJ1-1; TRBD1 matches at 10 bases. The CDR3 length is 15 residues. Germline-derived CDR1 and CDR2 are MNHNS and SASEGT. V trimming: 3 bases; J trimming: 11 bases; junction bases outside the gene matches: 12.

This clone was observed once. The CDR3 region is CATSDRRTRYNEQFF. The CDR3 DNA reads as TGTGCCACCAGTGATCGACGGACCCGGTACAATGAGCAGTTCTTC. The chain is built from TRBV24-1 and TRBJ2-1; D is ambiguous. The CDR3 sequence is 15 residues long. Per germline, CDR1 KGHDR and CDR2 SFDVKD. Deletions cut 3 bases from V and 4 bases from J, with 12 bases between.

This clone ranks as medium-sized. The chain recombines TRBV19 with TRBJ1-2, with D uncertain. The V end was cut by 8 bases, the J end by 4 bases, with 11 bases between. Germline V gives CDR1 LNHDA, CDR2 SQIVND (reference sequence). CDR3 size: 12 residues. Here the CDR3 DNA reads TGTGCCAGTGCAGAAGCCCGCTATGGCTACACCTTC. Residues: CASAEARYGYTF. Using reference TRBV19 and TRBJ1-2 for the parts outside the CDR3, the full variable domain is DGGITQSPKYLFRKEGQNVTLSCEQNLNHDAMYWYRQDPGQGLRLIYYSQIVNDFQKGDIAEGYSVSREKKESFPLTVTSAQKNPTAFYLCASAEARYGYTFGSGTRLTVV.

The chain couples TRBV6-6 to TRBJ1-1; D gene ambiguous. V was trimmed by 6 bases and J by 3 bases, leaving 20 bases between them. This CDR3 spans 16 amino acids. In germline, CDR1 is MNHNY, CDR2 SVGAGI (reference sequence). As DNA, the CDR3 is TGTGCCAGCAGGTCCGGGATAGCGGGGTCGGACACTGAAGCTTTCTTT. Translation gives CASRSGIAGSDTEAFF.

This sequence joins TRBV7-2 and TRBJ1-5; 8 bases align to TRBD1. Trimming cost V 4 bases and J 5 bases; bases outside gene matches: 7. The CDR3 covers 15 residues. CDR1 is SGHTA and CDR2 is FQGNSA in the germline V gene. The CDR3 bases are TGTGCCAGCAGCTGGGGACAGGTCGGGTATCAGCCCCAGCATTTT. It encodes CASSWGQVGYQPQHF.

This chain connects TRBV5-4 to TRBJ2-6; D remains ambiguous. The CDR3 is 17 amino acids. V was clipped by 0 bases and J by 0 bases, with 10 bases between them. Germline assignment: CDR1 SGHNT and CDR2 YYREEE (reference sequence). This CDR3 is CASSLGGRFSGANVLTF. As DNA, the CDR3 is TGTGCCAGCAGCTTGGGGGGAAGATTCTCTGGGGCCAACGTCCTGACTTTC.

The rearrangement links TRBV5-4 to TRBJ2-7; D possibly corresponds to TRBD2 (6 bases). Germline CDR1 reads SGHNT; CDR2 reads YYREEE (reference sequence). Deletions cut 0 bases from V and 2 bases from J, with 12 bases between. This CDR3 is built from 15 residues. The CDR3 DNA sequence: TGTGCCAGCAGCTTGGGGGGAGGCAATCCCTACGAGCAGTACTTC. Residues: CASSLGGGNPYEQYF.

The chain links TRBV24-1 to TRBJ2-1, with TRBD1 matching over 7 bases. From germline, CDR1 is KGHDR and CDR2 SFDVKD. V lost 4 bases, J lost 0 bases, and 5 bases stayed unmatched. The CDR3 extends over 16 amino acids. The CDR3 here is CATSEVTGFSYNEQFF. DNA of the CDR3: TGTGCCACCAGTGAGGTGACAGGGTTCTCCTACAATGAGCAGTTCTTC.

CDR3 sequence (DNA): TGTGCCAGCTCACTCAGCAATCAGCCCCAGCATTTT. Its protein is CASSLSNQPQHF. The chain combines TRBV18 with TRBJ1-5; D uncertain. Trimming pared 4 bases from V and 1 base from J, leaving 2 bases between. Germline CDR1 and CDR2: KGHSH and LQKENI. The CDR3 length is 12 residues.

The chain carries TRBV5-1 and TRBJ2-2; D remains ambiguous. Per the germline V gene, CDR1 is SGHRS and CDR2 is YFSETQ. CDR3 length: 15 amino acids. V lost 0 bases, J lost 6 bases, and 12 bases lay in between. The DNA for the CDR3 is TGCGCCAGCAGCTTGGTAGCAACATCGGCCGGGGAGCTGTTTTTT. This encodes CASSLVATSAGELFF.